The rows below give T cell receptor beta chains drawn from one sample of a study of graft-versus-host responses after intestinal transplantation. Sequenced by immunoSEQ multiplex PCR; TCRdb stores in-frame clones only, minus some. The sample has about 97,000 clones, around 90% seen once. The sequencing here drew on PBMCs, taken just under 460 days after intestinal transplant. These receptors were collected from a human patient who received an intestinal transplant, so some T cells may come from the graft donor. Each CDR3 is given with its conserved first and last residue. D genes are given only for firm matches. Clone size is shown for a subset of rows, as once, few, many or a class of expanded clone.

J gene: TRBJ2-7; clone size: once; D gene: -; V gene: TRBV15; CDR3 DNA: TGTGCCACCAGTGATGGGACCAAAGTTCCCGTCTACGAGCAGTACTTC; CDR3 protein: CATSDGTKVPVYEQYF
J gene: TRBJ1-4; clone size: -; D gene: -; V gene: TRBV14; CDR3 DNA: TGTGCCAGCAGCCAAGGGACTGAAAAACTGTTTTTT; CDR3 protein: CASSQGTEKLFF
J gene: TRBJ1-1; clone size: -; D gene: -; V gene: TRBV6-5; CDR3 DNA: TGTGCCAGCAGCCCCAGTGGGGCTGAAGCTTTCTTT; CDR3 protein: CASSPSGAEAFF
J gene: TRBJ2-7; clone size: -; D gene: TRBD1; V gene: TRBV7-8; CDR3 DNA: TGTGCCAGCAGCCGTACCGATTACTCCCCGGGACAGGGGAGGTACGAGCAGTACTTC; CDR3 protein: CASSRTDYSPGQGRYEQYF
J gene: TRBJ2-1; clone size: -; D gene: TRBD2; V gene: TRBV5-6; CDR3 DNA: TGTGCCAGCGGCCCGTTTAGCGGGGGGCACCAATACAATGAGCAGTTCTTC; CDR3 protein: CASGPFSGGHQYNEQFF
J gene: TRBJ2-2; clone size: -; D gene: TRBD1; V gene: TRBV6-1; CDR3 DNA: TGTGCCAGCAGTGGAGACAGGGCGTCGGGGGAGCTGTTTTTT; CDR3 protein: CASSGDRASGELFF
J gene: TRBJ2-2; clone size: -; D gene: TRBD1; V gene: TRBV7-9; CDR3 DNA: TGTGCCACCGACGTAATATCTCGGACAGGGCGGGCCGGGGAGCTGTTTTTT; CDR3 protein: CATDVISRTGRAGELFF
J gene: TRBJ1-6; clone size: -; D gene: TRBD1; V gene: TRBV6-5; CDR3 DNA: TGTGCCAGCAGTCCAGACGGACAGGGCCGAAACCACTTT; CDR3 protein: CASSPDGQGRNHF
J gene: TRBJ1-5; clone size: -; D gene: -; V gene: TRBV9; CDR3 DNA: TGTGCCAGCAGCCCCGGAGAAAGTGGCAATCAGCCCCAGCATTTT; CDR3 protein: CASSPGESGNQPQHF
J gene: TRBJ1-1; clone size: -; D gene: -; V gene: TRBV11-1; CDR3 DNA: TGTGCCAGCAGCTTAGCAAGGGGGGCTTCTGAAGCTTTCTTT; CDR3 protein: CASSLARGASEAFF
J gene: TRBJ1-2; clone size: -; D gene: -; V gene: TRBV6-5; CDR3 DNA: TGTGCCAGCAGGGAACTCACAGGAAACTATGGCTACACCTTC; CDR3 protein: CASRELTGNYGYTF
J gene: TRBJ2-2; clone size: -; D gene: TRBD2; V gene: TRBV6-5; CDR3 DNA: TGTGCCAGCAGTTACTCTCGCGGGGGACCCACCGGGGAGCTGTTTTTT; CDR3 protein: CASSYSRGGPTGELFF
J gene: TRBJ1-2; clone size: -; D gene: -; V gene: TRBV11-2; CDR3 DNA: TGTGCCAGCAGCTTTATGTCCCCAGGGTCCGATGGCTACACCTTC; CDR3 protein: CASSFMSPGSDGYTF
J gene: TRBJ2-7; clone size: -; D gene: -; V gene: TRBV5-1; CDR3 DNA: TGCGCCAGCAGCCTATCAGGACAGACCTACGAGCAGTACTTC; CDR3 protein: CASSLSGQTYEQYF
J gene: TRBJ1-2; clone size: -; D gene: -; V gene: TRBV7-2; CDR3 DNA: TGTGCCAGCAGCTATCTGGACCAACACTATGGCTACACCTTC; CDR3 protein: CASSYLDQHYGYTF
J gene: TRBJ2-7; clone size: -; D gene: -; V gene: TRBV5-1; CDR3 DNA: TGCGCCAGCAGCTTGTCAGGGACAAGCTCCTACGAGCAGTACTTC; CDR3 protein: CASSLSGTSSYEQYF
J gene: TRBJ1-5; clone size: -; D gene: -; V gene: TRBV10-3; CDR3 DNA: TGTGCCATCAGAGGAGGGGTTGAAGTGGATCAGCCCCAGCATTTT; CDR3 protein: CAIRGGVEVDQPQHF
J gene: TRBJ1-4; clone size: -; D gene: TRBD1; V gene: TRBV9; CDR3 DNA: TGTGCCAGCAGCGGCCGACAGGGTGAAAATGAAAAACTGTTTTTT; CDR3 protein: CASSGRQGENEKLFF
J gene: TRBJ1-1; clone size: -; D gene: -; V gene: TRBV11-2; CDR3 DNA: TGTGCCAGCAGCTTAGGTCGTTATCGCGACAGGAGAAAAGCTTTCTTT; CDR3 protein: CASSLGRYRDRRKAFF
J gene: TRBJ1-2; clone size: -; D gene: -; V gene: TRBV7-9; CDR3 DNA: TGTGCCAGCAGCTCCCAATCCCATGGCTACACCTTC; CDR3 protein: CASSSQSHGYTF
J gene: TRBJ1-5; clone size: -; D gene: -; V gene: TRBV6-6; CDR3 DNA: TGTGCCAGCTACTCGGGGGATAATCAGCCCCAGCATTTT; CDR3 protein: CASYSGDNQPQHF
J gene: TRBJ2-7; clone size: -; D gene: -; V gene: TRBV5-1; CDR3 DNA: TGCGCCAGCAGCTTGGTTCCTACAGGTCCCTACGAGCAGTACTTC; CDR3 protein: CASSLVPTGPYEQYF
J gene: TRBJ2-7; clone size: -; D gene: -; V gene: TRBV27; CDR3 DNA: TGTGCCAGCAGTTTAAGGGCCCCAGGGAACCACGAGCAGTACTTC; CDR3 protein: CASSLRAPGNHEQYF
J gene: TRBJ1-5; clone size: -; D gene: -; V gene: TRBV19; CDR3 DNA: TGTGCCAGTAGTATAGATCTTGGAGGAGGGCAGCCCCAGCATTTT; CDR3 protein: CASSIDLGGGQPQHF
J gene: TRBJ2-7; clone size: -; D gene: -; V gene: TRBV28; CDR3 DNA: TGTGCCAGCAGTTTTGGAGGCCGCCCAGGGTCCTACGAGCAGTACTTC; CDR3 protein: CASSFGGRPGSYEQYF
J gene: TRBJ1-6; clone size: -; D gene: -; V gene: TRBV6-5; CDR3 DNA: TGTGCCAGCAGCCCATTAGGAGGGACTGGGTCACCCCTCCACTTT; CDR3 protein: CASSPLGGTGSPLHF
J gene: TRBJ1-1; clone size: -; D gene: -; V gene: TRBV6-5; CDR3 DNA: TGTGCCAGCAGTGCCGACCGAAACGAAGCTTTCTTT; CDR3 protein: CASSADRNEAFF
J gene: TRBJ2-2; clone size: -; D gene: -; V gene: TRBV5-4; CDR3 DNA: TGTGCCAGCAGCCCGGATGTATCGAACACCGGGGAGCTGTTTTTT; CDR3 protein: CASSPDVSNTGELFF
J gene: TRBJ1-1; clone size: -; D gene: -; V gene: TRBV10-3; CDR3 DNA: TGTGCCATCAGTGAGTCGGGGTTAGGTGAAGCTTTCTTT; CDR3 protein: CAISESGLGEAFF
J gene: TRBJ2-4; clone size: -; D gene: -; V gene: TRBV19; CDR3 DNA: TGTGCCAGTAGCCCAGTGACTCTAGCCAAAAACATTCAGTACTTC; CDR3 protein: CASSPVTLAKNIQYF
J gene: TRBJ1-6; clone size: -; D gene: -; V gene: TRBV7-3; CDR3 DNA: TGTGCCAGCAGCTTAATCGGGAATTCACCCCTCCACTTT; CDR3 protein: CASSLIGNSPLHF
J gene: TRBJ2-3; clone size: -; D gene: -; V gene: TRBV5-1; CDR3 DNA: TGCGCCAGCAGCTTGGGAGGCGGGGCAGGGGCAGATACGCAGTATTTT; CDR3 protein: CASSLGGGAGADTQYF
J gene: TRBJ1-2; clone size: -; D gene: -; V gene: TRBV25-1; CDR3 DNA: TGTGCCAGCAGTCCCGGGGGCAGGGGCCCTCACTATGGCTACACCTTC; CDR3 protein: CASSPGGRGPHYGYTF
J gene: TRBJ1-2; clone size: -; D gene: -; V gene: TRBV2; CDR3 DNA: TGTGCCAGCAGTGACGGCGGGGTTAACTATGGCTACACCTTC; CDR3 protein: CASSDGGVNYGYTF
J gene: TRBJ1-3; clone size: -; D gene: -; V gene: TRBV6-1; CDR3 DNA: TGTGCCAGCAGCACCCGGGACCGGGGAAACACCATATATTTT; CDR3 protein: CASSTRDRGNTIYF
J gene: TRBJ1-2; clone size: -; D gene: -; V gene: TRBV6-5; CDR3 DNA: TGTGCCAGCAGAACCACAGGGACCAACTATGGCTACACCTTC; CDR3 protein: CASRTTGTNYGYTF
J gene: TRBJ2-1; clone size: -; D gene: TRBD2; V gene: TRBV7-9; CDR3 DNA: TGTGCCAGCAGCTTACGACTAGCGACCTACAATGAGCAGTTCTTC; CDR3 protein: CASSLRLATYNEQFF
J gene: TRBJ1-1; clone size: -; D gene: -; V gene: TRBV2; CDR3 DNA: TGTGCCAGCAGCTGGGGCGACACTGAAGCTTTCTTT; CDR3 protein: CASSWGDTEAFF
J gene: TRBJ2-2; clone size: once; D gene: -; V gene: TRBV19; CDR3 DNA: TGTGCCAGTAGTACGCCTAGCTACACCGGGGAGCTGTTTTTT; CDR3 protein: CASSTPSYTGELFF